This T cell receptor (beta chain) was sequenced during a study of cytomegalovirus exposure and HLA in healthy donors. Whole-study context: A data release that came early held 80 million or so unique TCRs from HLA-typed donors. Study results and caveats: Rarity marked most TCR sequences, yet some public TCRs occurred in many donors. Diagnosis of cytomegalovirus status made by the classifier reportedly showed high specificity and sensitivity.

Concerning this clone: Antigen unknown.

PCR primers comprised 60 Vbeta and 13 Jbeta primers. TCRdb keeps only in-frame clones here, not all; method: immunoSEQ multiplex PCR. The table includes 150,000 to 200,000 clones, around four fifths detected once. Germline CDR1 reads SQVTM; CDR2 reads ANQGSEA. This CDR3 spans 14 amino acids. Sequencing was carried out using PBMCs. The gene calls are TRBV29-1 and TRBJ2-2; possible D gene TRBD1, 5 bases. The receptor's source is a male donor in good health and CMV-seropositive. The CDR3 reads CKTQGAASTGELFF. The CDR3 DNA follows: TGCAAAACGCAAGGGGCGGCGAGCACCGGGGAGCTGTTTTTT.